A selection of T cell receptor beta chains follows, all from one sample in a study of T cells expressing NK-cell markers. TCRdb re-called the 5' RACE reads and shows each CDR3 protein once, DNA omitted. In total, the table holds around 550,000 distinct CDR3 sequences. The sample was blood T cells: a sorted CD56 or NKG2C T cell subset, CD4+ or CD8+ T cells, or bulk PBMC T cells (not recorded which). The receptor set was obtained from a man between 18 and 29 years old in good health. Both conserved end residues are part of each CDR3. Fields, in order: J gene, V gene, CDR3 protein.

J: TRBJ2-3; V: TRBV20-1; CDR3: CSARDPRTSDTDTQYF
J: TRBJ2-1; V: TRBV29-1; CDR3: CSVDPTGIYNEQFF
J: TRBJ2-2; V: TRBV9; CDR3: CASSDRRNTGELFF
J: TRBJ2-3; V: TRBV11-2; CDR3: CAIIRIVREGADTQYF
J: TRBJ2-7; V: TRBV5-1; CDR3: CASSSGLAGGPLSYEQYF
J: TRBJ2-2; V: TRBV6-5; CDR3: CASSSFSWGELFF
J: TRBJ2-5; V: TRBV10-3; CDR3: CAISDQDTYQETQYF
J: TRBJ2-3; V: TRBV7-3; CDR3: CASSDQITDTQYF
J: TRBJ2-3; V: TRBV28; CDR3: CASSRYWDRSSTDTQYF
J: TRBJ2-7; V: TRBV5-1; CDR3: CASSLPLQGAGEQYF
J: TRBJ2-7; V: TRBV29-1; CDR3: CSVEESERTPLQYF
J: TRBJ1-5; V: TRBV28; CDR3: CASFWTNQPQHF
J: TRBJ2-5; V: TRBV20-1; CDR3: CSARTPQGSRETQYF
J: TRBJ2-1; V: TRBV29-1; CDR3: CSAWTSGRGNEQFF
J: TRBJ2-5; V: TRBV20-1; CDR3: CSATWTSGRAETQYF
J: TRBJ1-2; V: TRBV6-5; CDR3: CASSYTFLGTASYGYTF
J: TRBJ2-1; V: TRBV30; CDR3: CAWSGDIDEQFF
J: TRBJ1-4; V: TRBV7-9; CDR3: CASSLPGQKNEKLFF
J: TRBJ2-7; V: TRBV7-2; CDR3: CASSLGHRMQEQYF
J: TRBJ2-3; V: TRBV10-3; CDR3: CAISESTGRSTDTQYF
J: TRBJ1-1; V: TRBV7-9; CDR3: CASSLEAAGGENTEAFF
J: TRBJ2-5; V: TRBV10-2; CDR3: CASSEWTGMGETQYF
J: TRBJ1-1; V: TRBV7-8; CDR3: CASSSREGANTEAFF
J: TRBJ2-7; V: TRBV20-1; CDR3: CSAEVGDSSYEQYF